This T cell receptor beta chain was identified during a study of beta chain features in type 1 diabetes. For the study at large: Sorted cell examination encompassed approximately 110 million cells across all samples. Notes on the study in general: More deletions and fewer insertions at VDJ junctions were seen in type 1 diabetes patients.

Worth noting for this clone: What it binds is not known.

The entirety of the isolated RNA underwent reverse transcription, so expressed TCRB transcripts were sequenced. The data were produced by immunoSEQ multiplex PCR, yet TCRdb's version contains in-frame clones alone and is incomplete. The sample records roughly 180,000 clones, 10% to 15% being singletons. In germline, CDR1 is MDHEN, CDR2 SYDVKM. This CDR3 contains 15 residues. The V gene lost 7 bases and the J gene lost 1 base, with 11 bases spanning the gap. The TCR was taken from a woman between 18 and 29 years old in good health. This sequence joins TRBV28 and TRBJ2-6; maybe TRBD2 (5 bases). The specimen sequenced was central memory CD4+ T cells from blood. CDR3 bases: TGTGCCAGCAACTCTAGGGAGTCTGGGGCCAACGTCCTGACTTTC. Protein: CASNSRESGANVLTF. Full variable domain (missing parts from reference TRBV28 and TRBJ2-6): DVKVTQSSRYLVKRTGEKVFLECVQDMDHENMFWYRQDPGLGLRLIYFSYDVKMKEKGDIPEGYSVSREKKERFSLILESASTNQTSMYLCASNSRESGANVLTFGAGSRLTVL.